Sequencing of this T cell receptor beta chain was carried out in a study of response to subunit inactivated influenza vaccine. This clonotype has a handful of counts. Its cognate antigen is unknown. TCRdb re-analysed the RT-PCR reads in MiXCR, keeping a single row per CDR3 protein. The table lists more than 450,000 distinct CDR3 sequences, roughly 12% of them singletons. The study, taken as a whole, reports: Authors suggested few new T cells are recruited by each seasonal influenza vaccination.

Losses at the gene ends were 3 bases for V and 6 bases for J; bases not matched to a gene: 8. The CDR3 runs 15 residues. Germline CDR1 is LNHDA and CDR2 is SQIVND (reference sequence). The genes are TRBV19 and TRBJ1-5; 7 bases map to TRBD1. This receptor was taken from a man between 50 and 59 years old who received an inactivated influenza vaccine. The sample here was PBMCs from blood, taken on the day of vaccination. Here the CDR3 reads CASSIGRGSGQPQHF. CDR3 DNA sequence: TGTGCCAGTAGTATTGGCAGGGGGTCAGGTCAGCCCCAGCATTTT.